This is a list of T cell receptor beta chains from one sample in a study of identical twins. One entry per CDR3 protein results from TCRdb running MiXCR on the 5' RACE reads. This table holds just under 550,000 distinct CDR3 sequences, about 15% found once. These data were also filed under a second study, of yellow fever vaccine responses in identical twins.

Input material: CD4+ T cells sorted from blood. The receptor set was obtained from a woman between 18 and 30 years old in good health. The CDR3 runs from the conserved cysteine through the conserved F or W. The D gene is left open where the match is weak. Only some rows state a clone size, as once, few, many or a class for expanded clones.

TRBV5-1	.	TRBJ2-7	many	CASSFDSSYEQYF	TGCGCCAGCAGCTTTGACAGCTCCTACGAGCAGTACTTC
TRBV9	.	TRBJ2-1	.	CASSVGVYFYNEQFF	TGTGCCAGCAGCGTGGGAGTATATTTCTACAATGAGCAGTTCTTC
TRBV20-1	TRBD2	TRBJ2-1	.	CSARGGLAGAGEQFF	TGCAGTGCTAGAGGTGGACTAGCGGGAGCAGGGGAGCAGTTCTTC
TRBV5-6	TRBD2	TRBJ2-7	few	CASSLRMGLGHYEQYF	TGTGCCAGCAGCCTCCGAATGGGACTAGGGCACTACGAGCAGTACTTC
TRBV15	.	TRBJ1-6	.	CATSRELVYNSPLHF	TGTGCCACCAGCAGAGAATTAGTCTATAATTCACCCCTCCACTTT
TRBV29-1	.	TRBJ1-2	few	CSVASYIGYTF	TGCAGCGTTGCGTCGTACATAGGCTACACCTTC
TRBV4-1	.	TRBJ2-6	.	CASSQDRSKAISGANVLTF	TGCGCCAGCAGCCAAGATCGTAGCAAGGCCATCTCTGGGGCCAACGTCCTGACTTTC
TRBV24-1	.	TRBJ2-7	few	CATSDGPRGEQYF	TGTGCCACCAGTGACGGCCCCCGGGGCGAGCAGTACTTC
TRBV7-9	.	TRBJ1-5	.	CASSFPGASQHF	TGTGCCAGCAGTTTCCCGGGGGCTAGCCAGCATTTT
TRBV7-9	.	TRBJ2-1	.	CASSLGESSSYNEQFF	TGTGCCAGCAGCTTAGGGGAATCGAGCTCCTACAATGAGCAGTTCTTC
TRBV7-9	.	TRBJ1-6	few	CASSFTREGIYSPLHF	TGTGCCAGCAGCTTCACCAGGGAGGGAATTTACTCACCCCTCCACTTT
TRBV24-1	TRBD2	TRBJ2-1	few	CATSDSTSGSYNEQFF	TGTGCCACCAGTGATTCGACTAGCGGCTCCTACAATGAGCAGTTCTTC
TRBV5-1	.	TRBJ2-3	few	CASSLGWSGTDTQYF	TGCGCCAGCAGCTTGGGGTGGTCCGGCACAGATACGCAGTATTTT
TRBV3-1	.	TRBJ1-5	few	CASSQASQPRGGQPQHF	TGTGCCAGCAGCCAAGCGTCTCAACCCAGGGGAGGGCAGCCCCAGCATTTT
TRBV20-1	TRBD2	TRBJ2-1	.	CSAPAGGLVEQFF	TGCAGTGCGCCCGCGGGGGGGCTGGTTGAGCAGTTCTTC
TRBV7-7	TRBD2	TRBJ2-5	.	CASSLSGGEETQYF	TGTGCCAGCAGCTTAAGCGGGGGAGAAGAGACCCAGTACTTC
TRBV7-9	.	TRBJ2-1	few	CASSSLARGHNEQFF	TGTGCCAGCAGCTCGTTGGCCAGGGGTCACAATGAGCAGTTCTTC
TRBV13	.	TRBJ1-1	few	CASSFIATEAFF	TGTGCCAGCAGCTTCATAGCCACTGAAGCTTTCTTT
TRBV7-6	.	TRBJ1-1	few	CASSLSEKNTEAFF	TGTGCCAGCAGCTTATCAGAAAAGAACACTGAAGCTTTCTTT
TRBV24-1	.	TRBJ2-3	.	CATSDFARDRFTDTQYF	TGTGCCACCAGTGATTTCGCTCGGGACCGATTCACAGATACGCAGTATTTT
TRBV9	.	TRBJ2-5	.	CASTSGSGPGETQYF	TGTGCCAGCACCTCCGGCAGCGGCCCGGGAGAGACCCAGTACTTC
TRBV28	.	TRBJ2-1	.	CASSLSFGGGEQFF	TGTGCCAGCAGTCTATCCTTCGGGGGTGGGGAGCAGTTCTTC